A single sample is the source of the 27 T cell receptor beta chains below, sequenced in a study of CD8 T cells in ankylosing spondylitis. Whole-study results and caveats: One TCR beta motif, made up of roughly 8 highly homologous variants, appeared characteristic of ankylosing spondylitis blood.

TCRdb ran MiXCR on the 5' RACE reads and lists one entry per CDR3 protein. The sample has roughly 470,000 distinct CDR3 sequences; about 24% are singletons. No cognate antigen is known for these TCRs. The sequenced material came from blood, either unsorted or a sorted T cell fraction (not recorded which). The receptor set was obtained from a male donor with ankylosing spondylitis.

The CDR3: CATFLTGPRSRGDEQFF. DNA for the CDR3: TGTGCCACCTTCTTGACAGGGCCACGTTCTAGAGGGGATGAGCAGTTCTTC. The V and J genes are TRBV10-3 and TRBJ2-1; 7 nucleotides match TRBD1. CDR3 length: 17 residues. With V trimmed by 10 bases and J by 8 bases, 23 bases remained unmatched. CDR1 ENHRY and CDR2 SYGVKD come from the germline V gene.

This rearrangement joins TRBV12-3 or TRBV12-4 to TRBJ2-5; D is possibly TRBD2 (6 bases). V was clipped by 0 bases and J by 3 bases, with 11 bases between them. This CDR3 region has 15 residues. The chain's CDR3 is CASSLARASEETQYF. The DNA of the CDR3 is TGTGCCAGCAGTTTAGCGCGGGCTAGCGAAGAGACCCAGTACTTC.

This clonotype came up a few times. The rearrangement joins TRBV29-1 to TRBJ1-1, with 11 bases matching TRBD1. Germline loops: CDR1 SQVTM, CDR2 ANQGSEA. J gave up 8 bases and V 3 bases, and 5 bases lay outside the gene matches. The CDR3 is 13 amino acids. CDR3 loop: CSVDRDRGTEAFF. The CDR3 coding sequence is TGCAGCGTTGACCGGGACAGGGGGACCGAAGCTTTCTTT.

This chain links TRBV9 with TRBJ1-6; TRBD1 matches 10 bases. The CDR3 is made up of 14 amino acids. V trimming: 4 bases; J trimming: 10 bases; junction bases outside the gene matches: 5. The germline V gene has CDR1 SGDLS and CDR2 YYNGEE. The CDR3 here is CASSLTGGGSPLHF. CDR3 DNA: TGTGCCAGCAGCCTGACAGGGGGCGGGTCACCCCTCCACTTT. The variable domain in full, completed from reference TRBV9 and TRBJ1-6, reads DSGVTQTPKHLITATGQRVTLRCSPRSGDLSVYWYQQSLDQGLQFLIQYYNGEERAKGNILERFSAQQFPDLHSELNLSSLELGDSALYFCASSLTGGGSPLHFGNGTRLTVT.

In the case of this clonotype: The limits of the CDR3 on the DNA are not certain, so only TCRdb's listed CDR3 is given. J is TRBJ1-3 and V is TRBV5-1. The germline gives CDR1 SGHRS, CDR2 YFSETQ. The CDR3 has 16 residues if both end residues are counted. CDR3 in amino acids: CASSFGSGLSGNTIYF.

This clonotype has more than one count but fewer than ten. The chain couples TRBV6-1 to TRBJ2-1; 7 nucleotides agree with TRBD2. Unmatched junction bases numbered 10, after V lost 11 bases and J lost 0 bases. This CDR3 comprises 15 residues. Germline loops: CDR1 MNHNS, CDR2 SASEGT. The CDR3 region has the DNA TGTGCCGCTTCAGAGGGAGGGAGCTCCTACAATGAGCAGTTCTTC. The encoded protein is CAASEGGSSYNEQFF.

The chain carries TRBV20-1 and TRBJ2-3; TRBD2 matches at 7 bases. Looked up from germline, CDR1 is DFQATT and CDR2 is SNEGSKA (reference sequence). The V and J ends lost 8 bases and 1 base, in that order; junction bases with no gene match: 6. This CDR3 is 13 amino acids long. CDR3 protein: CSTQAGGTDTQYF. The CDR3 DNA reads as TGCAGTACACAGGCGGGAGGCACAGATACGCAGTATTTT.

The CDR3 loop reads CASSSPSTGNSGDTQYF. The CDR3 coding sequence is TGCGCCAGCAGCTCGCCATCTACAGGGAACTCGGGAGATACGCAGTATTTT. The gene calls are TRBV5-1 and TRBJ2-3; D is possibly TRBD1 (6 bases). The V end lost 3 bases, the J end lost 5 bases, and 22 bases lay between the germline ends. The germline CDR1 and CDR2 sequences are SGHRS and YFSETQ. This CDR3 contains 17 residues.

The V and J genes are TRBV20-1 and TRBJ2-1; the match to TRBD2 covers 12 bases. V was clipped by 5 bases and J by 9 bases; unmatched bases: 8. Per the germline V gene, CDR1 is DFQATT and CDR2 is SNEGSKA (reference sequence). This CDR3 comprises 14 residues. The CDR3, as DNA: TGCAGTGCTCCTCTACTAGCGGGAGGAACTGAGCAGTTCTTC. Translated, it gives CSAPLLAGGTEQFF.

This clonotype has more than one count but fewer than ten. The rearrangement uses TRBV12-3 or TRBV12-4 and TRBJ2-5; D possibly corresponds to TRBD2 (5 bases). Trimming removed 3 bases at V and 5 bases at J, with 7 bases between. The length of the CDR3 is 12 residues. The CDR3 here is CASSFQRETQYF. The CDR3 DNA reads as TGTGCCAGCAGTTTTCAGCGGGAGACCCAGTACTTC.

This rearrangement joins TRBV30 to TRBJ2-3, with D unclear. Per germline, CDR1 GTSNPN and CDR2 SVGIG (reference sequence). The ends were cut back, 2 bases at V and 2 bases at J, with 8 bases in the middle. This CDR3 has 13 amino acids. In DNA, the CDR3 is TGTGCCTGGAGTTACGGGTACACAGATACGCAGTATTTT. Its protein is CAWSYGYTDTQYF. The whole variable domain, filled in from reference TRBV30 and TRBJ2-3, reads SQTIHQWPATLVQPVGSPLSLECTVEGTSNPNLYWYRQAAGRGLQLLFYSVGIGQISSEVPQNLSASRPQDRQFILSSKKLLLSDSGFYLCAWSYGYTDTQYFGPGTRLTVL.

The chain combines TRBV5-1 with TRBJ2-3; 11 nucleotides match TRBD1. V was pared by 5 bases and J by 3 bases, with 8 bases of the junction left unmatched. The germline gives CDR1 SGHRS, CDR2 YFSETQ. The CDR3 extends over 16 amino acids. The CDR3 coding sequence is TGCGCCAGCAGACGAGGGACAGGGGGACTAACAGATACGCAGTATTTT. This gives the protein CASRRGTGGLTDTQYF.

At least ten counts were recorded for this clonotype. The CDR3 spells CARAGSGPSYNSPLHF. CDR3 bases: TGTGCCAGGGCGGGGTCGGGGCCTTCTTATAATTCACCCCTCCACTTT. The rearrangement links TRBV12-3 or TRBV12-4 to TRBJ1-6; possible D gene TRBD1, 5 bases. V lost 9 bases and J 4 bases, leaving 19 bases between the germline ends. The CDR3 consists of 16 residues.

The rearrangement joins TRBV5-4 to TRBJ1-1; a possible D gene is TRBD1 (6 bases). CDR3 size: 16 residues. Per germline, CDR1 SGHNT and CDR2 YYREEE (reference sequence). V shed 4 bases and J shed 0 bases, with 16 bases lying between them. Here the CDR3 reads CASSPQTGRMNTEAFF. The CDR3 bases are TGTGCCAGCAGCCCTCAGACAGGACGCATGAACACTGAAGCTTTCTTT.

This clonotype has just a few counts. The chain combines TRBV29-1 with TRBJ2-1; D call uncertain. Trimming stripped 2 bases from V and 5 bases from J, with 10 bases between. Germline CDR1 reads SQVTM; CDR2 reads ANQGSEA. The CDR3 is made up of 13 amino acids. CDR3 in amino acids: CSVEISTNNEQFF. The CDR3 DNA reads as TGCAGCGTTGAAATCTCCACCAACAATGAGCAGTTCTTC.

This chain joins TRBV24-1 and TRBJ2-7; D remains unclear. This CDR3 has 16 amino acids. The germline V gene has CDR1 KGHDR and CDR2 SFDVKD. The V end was cut by 0 bases, the J end by 0 bases, with 11 bases between. Here the CDR3 DNA reads TGTGCCACCAGTGATTTGGTGGGTTATAGCTCCTACGAGCAGTACGTC. As protein: CATSDLVGYSSYEQYV.

This clonotype showed up just a few times. The chain couples TRBV29-1 to TRBJ2-5; 11 nucleotides agree with TRBD1. With 1 base clipped from V and 5 bases from J, the junction kept 18 bases outside the gene matches. This CDR3 contains 19 residues. Germline V gives CDR1 SQVTM, CDR2 ANQGSEA. The CDR3 DNA reads TGCAGCGTTGAAGGGCCAAGAACGGGACAGGGGGGTCTGGTTGAGACCCAGTACTTC. Amino acid sequence: CSVEGPRTGQGGLVETQYF. Filled out from reference TRBV29-1 and TRBJ2-5, the complete variable domain reads SAVISQKPSRDICQRGTSLTIQCQVDSQVTMMFWYRQQPGQSLTLIATANQGSEATYESGFVIDKFPISRPNLTFSTLTVSNMSPEDSSIYLCSVEGPRTGQGGLVETQYFGPGTRLLVL.

This clonotype has a handful of counts. The chain is built from TRBV12-3 or TRBV12-4 and TRBJ1-3, with D possibly being TRBD1 (5 bases). The CDR3 runs 15 residues. The germline V and J ends were trimmed by 6 bases and 4 bases, with 16 bases remaining between them. The DNA of the CDR3 is TGTGCCAGCAGCCCGGACACGGGGGGAGGAAACACCATATATTTT. It encodes CASSPDTGGGNTIYF.

The chain carries TRBV3-1 and TRBJ2-1; 12 nucleotides agree with TRBD2. There are 15 residues in the CDR3. CDR1 and CDR2 from the germline V gene are LGHDT and YNNKEL (reference sequence). V lost 0 bases to trimming and J lost 8 bases; unmatched junction nucleotides: 2. As DNA, the CDR3 is TGTGCCAGCAGCCAAGAGAGACTAGCGGGAGATGAGCAGTTCTTC. Translating gives CASSQERLAGDEQFF.

V usage is TRBV5-1 and J usage is TRBJ2-2, with a tentative D call TRBD2 (5 bases). Germline CDR1 and CDR2: SGHRS and YFSETQ. The CDR3 has 16 amino acids. V was pared by 0 bases and J by 4 bases, with 13 bases between. This CDR3 reads CASSLASSNPTGELFF. In DNA, the CDR3 is TGCGCCAGCAGCTTGGCGTCTAGCAACCCCACCGGGGAGCTGTTTTTT.

The sample holds one count of this clonotype. The V call is TRBV7-8, the J call TRBJ2-5, with D perhaps matching TRBD1 or TRBD2 (6 bases each). In germline, CDR1 is SGHVS, CDR2 FQNEAQ. V lost 1 base, J lost 3 bases, and 18 bases lay in between. The CDR3 length is 17 residues. The CDR3: CASSLVFRGQAEETQYF. In DNA form, the CDR3 reads TGTGCCAGCAGCTTAGTCTTCCGGGGGCAGGCGGAAGAGACCCAGTACTTC.

The V and J genes are TRBV9 and TRBJ2-3; 10 bases match TRBD2. Trimming cost V 3 bases and J 4 bases; bases outside gene matches: 8. This CDR3 is built from 16 residues. CDR1 is SGDLS and CDR2 is YYNGEE in the germline V gene. CDR3 region: CASSGLAGVGADTQYF. CDR3 sequence (DNA): TGTGCCAGCAGCGGTCTAGCGGGAGTAGGAGCAGATACGCAGTATTTT.

V and J are TRBV4-2 and TRBJ1-2; 8 bases are a match to TRBD1. This CDR3 is built from 17 residues. Unmatched junction bases numbered 9, after V lost 1 base and J lost 2 bases. CDR1 is LGHNA and CDR2 is YNFKEQ in the germline V gene. The chain's CDR3 is CASSQASTGARNYGYTF. In nucleotides, the CDR3 is TGTGCCAGCAGCCAAGCTTCGACAGGGGCTCGGAACTATGGCTACACCTTC.

The rearrangement links TRBV20-1 to TRBJ2-1; no definite D call. The CDR3 covers 12 residues. CDR1 and CDR2 from the germline V gene are DFQATT and SNEGSKA (reference sequence). Between the trimmed V and J ends, which lost 2 bases and 7 bases, there was a span of 9 bases. The DNA of the CDR3 is TGCAGTGCTAGAAGAGACCTGAATGAGCAGTTCTTC. The encoded protein is CSARRDLNEQFF.

This clonotype turned up a few times. This chain joins TRBV25-1 and TRBJ1-3; D remains unclear. V lost 6 bases and J 6 bases, leaving 9 bases between the germline ends. Germline assignment: CDR1 MGHDK and CDR2 SYGVNS. This CDR3 contains 12 residues. The CDR3 reads CASSAKQNTIYF. In DNA, the CDR3 is TGTGCCAGCAGCGCGAAACAAAACACCATATATTTT.

The J gene is TRBJ2-1, the V gene TRBV6-2 or TRBV6-3, with TRBD2 matching over 11 bases. Germline CDR1 MNHEY, CDR2 SVGEGT. V lost 8 bases to trimming and J lost 5 bases; unmatched junction nucleotides: 5. The CDR3 is 14 residues long. The CDR3 loop is CASRSGRADNEQFF. The CDR3 DNA reads as TGTGCCAGCCGTAGCGGGAGGGCCGACAATGAGCAGTTCTTC.

This clonotype has more than one count but fewer than ten. V and J are TRBV12-3 or TRBV12-4 and TRBJ2-2, with a possible D match to TRBD1 (6 bases). The CDR3 contains 14 residues. V lost 3 bases and J lost 6, with 11 bases in between. The CDR3 is CASSFNRESGELFF. CDR3 DNA: TGTGCCAGCAGTTTTAACAGGGAATCCGGGGAGCTGTTTTTT.